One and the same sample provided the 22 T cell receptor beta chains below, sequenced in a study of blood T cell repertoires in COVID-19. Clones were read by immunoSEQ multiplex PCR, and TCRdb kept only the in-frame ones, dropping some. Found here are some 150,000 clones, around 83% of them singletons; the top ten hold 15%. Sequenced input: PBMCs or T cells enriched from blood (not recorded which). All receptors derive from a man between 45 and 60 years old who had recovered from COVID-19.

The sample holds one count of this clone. The CDR3 DNA sequence: TGTGCCAGCAGCTTGGCGGGGGGGGGCTCCTACGAGCAGTACTTC. It codes for CASSLAGGGSYEQYF. V and J are TRBV7-2 and TRBJ2-7; 9 nucleotides line up with TRBD2. V shed 3 bases and J 0 bases; nucleotides not matched to a gene: 3. The CDR3 is made up of 15 amino acids. Germline assignment: CDR1 SGHTA and CDR2 FQGNSA.

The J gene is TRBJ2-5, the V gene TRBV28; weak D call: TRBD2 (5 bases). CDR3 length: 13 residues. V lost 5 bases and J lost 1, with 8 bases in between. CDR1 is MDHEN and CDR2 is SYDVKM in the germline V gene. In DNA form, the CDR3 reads TGTGCCAGCAGTCAGGACTCCCAAGAGACCCAGTACTTC. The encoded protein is CASSQDSQETQYF.

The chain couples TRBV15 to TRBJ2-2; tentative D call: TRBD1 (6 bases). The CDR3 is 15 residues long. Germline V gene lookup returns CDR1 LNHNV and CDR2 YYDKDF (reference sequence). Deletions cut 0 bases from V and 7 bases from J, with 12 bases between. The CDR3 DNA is TGTGCCACCAGCAGAGACAGGGGAAGCGGCGGGGAGCTGTTTTTT. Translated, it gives CATSRDRGSGGELFF. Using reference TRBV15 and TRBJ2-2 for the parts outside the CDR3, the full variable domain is DAMVIQNPRYQVTQFGKPVTLSCSQTLNHNVMYWYQQKSSQAPKLLFHYYDKDFNNEADTPDNFQSRRPNTSFCFLDIRSPGLGDTAMYLCATSRDRGSGGELFFGEGSRLTVL.

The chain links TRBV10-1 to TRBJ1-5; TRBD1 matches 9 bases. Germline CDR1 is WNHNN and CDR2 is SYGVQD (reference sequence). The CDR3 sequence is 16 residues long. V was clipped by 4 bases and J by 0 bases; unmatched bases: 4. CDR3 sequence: CASSAGTGTSNQPQHF. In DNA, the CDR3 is TGCGCCAGCAGTGCCGGGACAGGGACTAGCAATCAGCCCCAGCATTTT.

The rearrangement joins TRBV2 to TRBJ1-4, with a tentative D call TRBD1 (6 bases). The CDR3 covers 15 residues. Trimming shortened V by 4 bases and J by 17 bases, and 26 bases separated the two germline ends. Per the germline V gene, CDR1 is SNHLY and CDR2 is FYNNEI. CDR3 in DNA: TGTGCCAGCAGTGCGTCTAACAGCGAGGGACACCGCCGCTTTTTT. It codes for CASSASNSEGHRRFF.

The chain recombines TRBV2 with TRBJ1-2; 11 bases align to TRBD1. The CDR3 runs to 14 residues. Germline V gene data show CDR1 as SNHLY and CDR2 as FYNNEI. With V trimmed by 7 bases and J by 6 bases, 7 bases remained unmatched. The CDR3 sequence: CASTTDRGLHGYTF. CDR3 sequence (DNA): TGTGCCAGCACCACGGACAGGGGGCTACATGGCTACACCTTC.

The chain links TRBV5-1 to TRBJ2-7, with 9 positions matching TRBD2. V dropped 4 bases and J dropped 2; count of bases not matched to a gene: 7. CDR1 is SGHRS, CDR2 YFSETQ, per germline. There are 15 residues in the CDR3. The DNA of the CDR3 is TGCGCCAGCAGCAGGAGCGCGGGGGGGCCCTACGAGCAGTACTTC. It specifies CASSRSAGGPYEQYF.

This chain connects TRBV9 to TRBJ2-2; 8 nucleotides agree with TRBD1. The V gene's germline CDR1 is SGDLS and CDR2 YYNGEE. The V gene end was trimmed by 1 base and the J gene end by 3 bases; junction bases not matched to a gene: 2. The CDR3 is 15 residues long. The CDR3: CASSVRQGHTGELFF. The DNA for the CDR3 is TGTGCCAGCAGCGTACGACAGGGGCACACCGGGGAGCTGTTTTTT. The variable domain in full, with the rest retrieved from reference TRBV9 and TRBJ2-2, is DSGVTQTPKHLITATGQRVTLRCSPRSGDLSVYWYQQSLDQGLQFLIQYYNGEERAKGNILERFSAQQFPDLHSELNLSSLELGDSALYFCASSVRQGHTGELFFGEGSRLTVL.

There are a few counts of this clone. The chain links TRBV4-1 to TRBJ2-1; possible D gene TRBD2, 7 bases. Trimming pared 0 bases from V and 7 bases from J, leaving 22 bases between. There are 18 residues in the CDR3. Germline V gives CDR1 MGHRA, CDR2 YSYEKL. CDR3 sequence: CASSQDSLGGAGRNEQFF. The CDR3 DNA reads TGCGCCAGCAGCCAAGATTCTTTGGGGGGGGCAGGTAGAAATGAGCAGTTCTTC.

The CDR3: CASARQGPSNQPQHF. For the CDR3, the DNA is TGTGCCAGCGCAAGACAGGGGCCAAGCAATCAGCCCCAGCATTTT. The chain links TRBV27 to TRBJ1-5; 8 nucleotides agree with TRBD1. Losses at the gene ends were 8 bases for V and 1 base for J; bases not matched to a gene: 7. Per the germline V gene, CDR1 is MNHEY and CDR2 is SMNVEV (reference sequence). The CDR3 extends over 15 amino acids.

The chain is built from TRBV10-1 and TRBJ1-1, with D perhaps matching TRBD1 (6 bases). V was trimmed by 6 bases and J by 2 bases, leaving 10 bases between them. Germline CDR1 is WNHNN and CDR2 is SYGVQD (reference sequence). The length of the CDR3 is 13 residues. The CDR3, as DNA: TGCGCCAGCAGCCCAGGGGTTAACACTGAAGCTTTCTTT. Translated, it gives CASSPGVNTEAFF.

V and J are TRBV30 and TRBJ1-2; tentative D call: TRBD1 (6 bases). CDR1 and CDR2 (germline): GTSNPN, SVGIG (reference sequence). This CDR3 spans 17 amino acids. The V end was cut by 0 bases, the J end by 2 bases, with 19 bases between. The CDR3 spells CAWSVNSAPGHNYGYTF. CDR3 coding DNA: TGTGCCTGGAGTGTAAACAGCGCGCCGGGACACAACTATGGCTACACCTTC.

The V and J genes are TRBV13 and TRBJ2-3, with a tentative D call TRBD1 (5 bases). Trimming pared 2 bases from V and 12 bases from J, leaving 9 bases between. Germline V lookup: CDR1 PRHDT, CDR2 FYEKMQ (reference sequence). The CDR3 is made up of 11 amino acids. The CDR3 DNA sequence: TGTGCCAGCAGCTTAAGGCAGGGACAGTATTTT. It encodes CASSLRQGQYF.

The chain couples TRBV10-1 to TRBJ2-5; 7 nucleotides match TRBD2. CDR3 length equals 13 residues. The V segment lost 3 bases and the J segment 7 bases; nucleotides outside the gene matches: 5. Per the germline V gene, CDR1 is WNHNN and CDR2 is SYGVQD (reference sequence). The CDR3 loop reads CASSEQGRATQYF. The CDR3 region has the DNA TGCGCCAGCAGTGAACAAGGGAGGGCGACCCAGTACTTC.

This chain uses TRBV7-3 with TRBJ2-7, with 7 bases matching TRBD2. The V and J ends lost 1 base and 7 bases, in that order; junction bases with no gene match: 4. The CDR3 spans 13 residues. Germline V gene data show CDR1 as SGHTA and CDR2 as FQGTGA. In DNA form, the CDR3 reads TGTGCCAGCAGCTTAATCCGGGGGGATGAGCAGTACTTC. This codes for CASSLIRGDEQYF. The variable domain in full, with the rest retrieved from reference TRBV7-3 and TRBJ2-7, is GAGVSQTPSNKVTEKGKYVELRCDPISGHTALYWYRQSLGQGPEFLIYFQGTGAADDSGLPNDRFFAVRPEGSVSTLKIQRTERGDSAVYLCASSLIRGDEQYFGPGTRLTVT.

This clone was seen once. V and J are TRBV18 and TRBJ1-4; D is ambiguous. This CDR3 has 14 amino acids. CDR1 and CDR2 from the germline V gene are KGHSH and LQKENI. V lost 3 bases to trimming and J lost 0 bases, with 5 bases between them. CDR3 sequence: CASSPPSTNEKLFF. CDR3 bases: TGTGCCAGCTCACCTCCCTCAACTAATGAAAAACTGTTTTTT.

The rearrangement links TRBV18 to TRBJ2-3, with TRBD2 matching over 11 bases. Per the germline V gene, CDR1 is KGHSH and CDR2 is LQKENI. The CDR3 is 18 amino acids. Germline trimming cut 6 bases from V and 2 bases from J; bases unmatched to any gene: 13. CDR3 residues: CASSPTSGASAITDTQYF. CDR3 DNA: TGTGCCAGCTCTCCGACTAGCGGGGCGTCGGCCATCACAGATACGCAGTATTTT.

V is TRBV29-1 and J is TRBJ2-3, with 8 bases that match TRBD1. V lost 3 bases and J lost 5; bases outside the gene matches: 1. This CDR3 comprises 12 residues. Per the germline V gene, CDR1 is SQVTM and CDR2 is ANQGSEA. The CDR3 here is CSVDDRGDTQYF. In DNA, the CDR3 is TGCAGCGTTGATGACAGGGGAGATACGCAGTATTTT.

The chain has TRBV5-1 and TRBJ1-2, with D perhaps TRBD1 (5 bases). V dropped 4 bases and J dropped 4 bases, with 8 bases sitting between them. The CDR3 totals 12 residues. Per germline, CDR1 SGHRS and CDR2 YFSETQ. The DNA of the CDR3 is TGCGCCAGCAGCGACAGCATCTATGGCTACACCTTC. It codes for CASSDSIYGYTF. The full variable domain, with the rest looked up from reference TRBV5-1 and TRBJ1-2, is KAGVTQTPRYLIKTRGQQVTLSCSPISGHRSVSWYQQTPGQGLQFLFEYFSETQRNKGNFPGRFSGRQFSNSRSEMNVSTLELGDSALYLCASSDSIYGYTFGSGTRLTVV.

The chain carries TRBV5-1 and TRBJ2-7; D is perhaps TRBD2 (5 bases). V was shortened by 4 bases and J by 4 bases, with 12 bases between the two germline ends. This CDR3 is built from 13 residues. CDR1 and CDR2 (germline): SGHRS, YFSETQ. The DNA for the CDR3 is TGCGCCAGCAGCCCGGGATCACATTACGAGCAGTACTTC. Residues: CASSPGSHYEQYF.

In DNA, the CDR3 is TGTGCCATCGGGCCGGAGCGGGATGGCTACACCTTC. Translation gives CAIGPERDGYTF. The genes are TRBV10-3 and TRBJ1-2; D is unresolved. Trimming shortened V by 8 bases and J by 6 bases, and 13 bases separated the two germline ends. CDR1 ENHRY and CDR2 SYGVKD come from the germline V gene. The CDR3 is made up of 12 amino acids.

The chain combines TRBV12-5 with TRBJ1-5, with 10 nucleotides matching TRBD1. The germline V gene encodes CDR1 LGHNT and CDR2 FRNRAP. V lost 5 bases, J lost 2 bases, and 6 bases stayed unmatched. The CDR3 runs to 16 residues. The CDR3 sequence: CASGPGTGVGNQPQHF. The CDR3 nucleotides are TGTGCTAGTGGTCCAGGGACAGGGGTTGGCAATCAGCCCCAGCATTTT.